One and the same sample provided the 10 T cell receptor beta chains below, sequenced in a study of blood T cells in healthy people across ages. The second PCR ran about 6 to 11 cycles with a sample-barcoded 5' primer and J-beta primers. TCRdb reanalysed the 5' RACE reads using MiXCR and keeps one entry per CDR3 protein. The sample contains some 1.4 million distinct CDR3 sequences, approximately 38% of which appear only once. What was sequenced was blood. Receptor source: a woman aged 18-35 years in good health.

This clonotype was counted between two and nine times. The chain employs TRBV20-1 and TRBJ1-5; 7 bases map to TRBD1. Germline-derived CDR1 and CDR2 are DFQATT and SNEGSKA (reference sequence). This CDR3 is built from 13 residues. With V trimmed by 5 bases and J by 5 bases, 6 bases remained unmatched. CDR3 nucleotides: TGCAGTGCTTCCGGACAGGTGTATCAGCCCCAGCATTTT. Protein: CSASGQVYQPQHF.

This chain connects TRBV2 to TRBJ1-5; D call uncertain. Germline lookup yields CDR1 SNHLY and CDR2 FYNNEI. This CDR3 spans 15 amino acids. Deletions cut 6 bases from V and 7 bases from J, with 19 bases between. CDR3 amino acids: CASSAPGDGRQPQHF. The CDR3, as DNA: TGTGCCAGCAGCGCCCCGGGTGATGGGAGACAGCCCCAGCATTTT.

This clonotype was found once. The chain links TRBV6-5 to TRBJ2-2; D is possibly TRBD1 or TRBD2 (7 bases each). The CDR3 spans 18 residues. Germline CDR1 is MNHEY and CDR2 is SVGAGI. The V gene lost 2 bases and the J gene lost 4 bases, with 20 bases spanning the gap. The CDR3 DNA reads TGTGCCAGCAGTTACGAGGCAGGGGGGGTGTTGGGCACCGGGGAGCTGTTTTTT. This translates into CASSYEAGGVLGTGELFF.

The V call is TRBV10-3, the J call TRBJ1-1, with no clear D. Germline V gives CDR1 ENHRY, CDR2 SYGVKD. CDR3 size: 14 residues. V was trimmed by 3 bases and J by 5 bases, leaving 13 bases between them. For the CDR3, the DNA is TGTGCCATCAGTGACAGTACTACGTATACTGAAGCTTTCTTT. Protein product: CAISDSTTYTEAFF.

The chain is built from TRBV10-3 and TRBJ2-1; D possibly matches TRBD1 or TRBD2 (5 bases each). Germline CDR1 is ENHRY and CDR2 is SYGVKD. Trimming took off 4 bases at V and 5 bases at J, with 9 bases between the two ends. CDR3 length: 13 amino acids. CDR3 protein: CAISGDGNNEQFF. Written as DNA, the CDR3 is TGTGCCATCAGTGGGGACGGAAACAATGAGCAGTTCTTC.

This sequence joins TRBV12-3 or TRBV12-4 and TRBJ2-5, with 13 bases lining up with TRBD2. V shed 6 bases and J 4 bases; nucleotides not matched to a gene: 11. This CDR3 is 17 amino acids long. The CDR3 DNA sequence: TGTGCCAGCAGCCAATCCCTCGGACTAGCGGGAGTAGAGACCCAGTACTTC. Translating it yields CASSQSLGLAGVETQYF.

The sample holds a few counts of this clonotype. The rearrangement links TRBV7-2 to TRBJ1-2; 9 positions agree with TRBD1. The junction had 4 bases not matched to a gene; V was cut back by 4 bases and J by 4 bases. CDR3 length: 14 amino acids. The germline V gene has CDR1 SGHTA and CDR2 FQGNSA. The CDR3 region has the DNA TGTGCCAGCAGCTGGGACAGGGATGCCTATGGCTACACCTTC. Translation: CASSWDRDAYGYTF.

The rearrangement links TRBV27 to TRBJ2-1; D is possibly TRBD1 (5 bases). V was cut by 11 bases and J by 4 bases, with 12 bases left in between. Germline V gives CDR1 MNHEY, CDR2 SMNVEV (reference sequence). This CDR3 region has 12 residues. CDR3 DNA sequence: TGTGCCGCGCCAAGGGGTTACAATGAGCAGTTCTTC. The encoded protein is CAAPRGYNEQFF.

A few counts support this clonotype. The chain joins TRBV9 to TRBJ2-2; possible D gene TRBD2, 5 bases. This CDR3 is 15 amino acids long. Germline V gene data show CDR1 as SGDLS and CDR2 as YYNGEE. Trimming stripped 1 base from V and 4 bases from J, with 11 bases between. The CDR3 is CASSVRELSTGELFF. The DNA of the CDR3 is TGTGCCAGCAGCGTACGGGAATTGAGCACCGGGGAGCTGTTTTTT.

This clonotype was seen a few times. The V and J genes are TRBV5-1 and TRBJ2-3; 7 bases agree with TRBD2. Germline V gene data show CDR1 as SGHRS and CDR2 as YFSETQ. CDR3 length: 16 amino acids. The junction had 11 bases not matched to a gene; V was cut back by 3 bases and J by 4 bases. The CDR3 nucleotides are TGCGCCAGCAGCTCCCCCCCAGCGGGATACTCAGATACGCAGTATTTT. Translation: CASSSPPAGYSDTQYF.